These 29 T cell receptor beta chains came from one sample sequenced in a study of cytomegalovirus exposure and HLA in healthy donors. Generated by immunoSEQ multiplex PCR, the TCRdb table keeps only in-frame clones and is missing some. The sample has tens of thousands of clones; 88% are singletons. The sequenced sample consisted of PBMCs. The receptors here all came from a young woman in good health and CMV-seronegative.

J is TRBJ2-5 and V is TRBV2, with a tentative D call TRBD2 (5 bases). The V gene lost 5 bases and the J gene lost 5 bases, with 21 bases spanning the gap. This CDR3 comprises 16 residues. Germline loops: CDR1 SNHLY, CDR2 FYNNEI. The CDR3 spells CASSPRTPGDTETQYF. The CDR3 DNA is TGTGCCAGCAGTCCCAGGACTCCCGGTGACACGGAGACCCAGTACTTC. Using reference TRBV2 and TRBJ2-5 for the parts outside the CDR3, the full variable domain is EPEVTQTPSHQVTQMGQEVILRCVPISNHLYFYWYRQILGQKVEFLVSFYNNEISEKSEIFDDQFSVERPDGSNFTLKIRSTKLEDSAMYFCASSPRTPGDTETQYFGPGTRLLVL.

The chain has TRBV5-1 and TRBJ2-6; 12 bases align to TRBD1. The trim removed 4 bases at V and 1 base at J, leaving 6 bases unmatched. CDR3 length: 18 residues. From germline, CDR1 is SGHRS and CDR2 YFSETQ. The CDR3 DNA reads as TGCGCCAGCAGCCGTTCGGGACAGGGGGCTTCTGGGGCCAACGTCCTGACTTTC. Translating it yields CASSRSGQGASGANVLTF.

The CDR3 region is CASSSNWRGYEQYF. The CDR3 bases are TGTGCCAGCAGTTCTAACTGGCGGGGCTACGAGCAGTACTTC. V gene TRBV28 combines with J gene TRBJ2-7; D perhaps matches TRBD2 (6 bases). Per the germline V gene, CDR1 is MDHEN and CDR2 is SYDVKM. The CDR3 runs to 14 residues. The ends were cut back, 4 bases at V and 3 bases at J, with 13 bases in the middle.

The chain couples TRBV6-6 to TRBJ1-4, with no clear D. V lost 2 bases and J lost 8, with 12 bases in between. This CDR3 comprises 14 residues. Per the germline V gene, CDR1 is MNHNY and CDR2 is SVGAGI (reference sequence). The DNA for the CDR3 is TGTGCCAGCAGTTACAGCCAGGAATGGGAAAAACTGTTTTTT. Residues: CASSYSQEWEKLFF.

The V and J genes are TRBV25-1 and TRBJ2-1, with TRBD2 as a possible D gene (5 bases). The CDR3 has 15 amino acids. Germline CDR1 is MGHDK and CDR2 is SYGVNS. V lost 1 base and J 8 bases, leaving 15 bases between the germline ends. CDR3 DNA sequence: TGTGCCAGCAGTGAATCTGTTTCCGAGGAGGATGAGCAGTTCTTC. Encoded protein: CASSESVSEEDEQFF.

V is TRBV27 and J is TRBJ2-2, with 8 bases aligning to TRBD1. Germline V gene sequence: CDR1 MNHEY, CDR2 SMNVEV (reference sequence). This CDR3 spans 16 amino acids. The J segment lost 6 bases and the V segment lost 3 bases, leaving 9 bases of the junction unmatched. The CDR3 DNA reads TGTGCCAGCAGTTTTACAGGGGGAGAGGAGTCCGGGGAGCTGTTTTTT. Translated, it gives CASSFTGGEESGELFF.

This sequence joins TRBV18 and TRBJ2-7; the match to TRBD1 covers 7 bases. Germline V gene data show CDR1 as KGHSH and CDR2 as LQKENI. J was trimmed by 4 bases and V by 2 bases; bases with no gene match: 35. The CDR3 is 24 residues long. The CDR3 loop is CASSPIFRTGNSAYLRSSPYEQYF. In DNA, the CDR3 is TGTGCCAGCTCACCAATCTTTAGGACAGGAAATTCGGCGTATTTAAGGTCTAGTCCTTACGAGCAGTACTTC.

CDR3 protein: CASSRQGRSNTEAFF. The DNA of the CDR3 is TGTGCCAGCAGCAGACAGGGGAGGTCGAACACTGAAGCTTTCTTT. This rearrangement joins TRBV11-2 to TRBJ1-1, with TRBD1 identical over 8 bases. J gave up 1 base and V 5 bases, and 6 bases lay outside the gene matches. This CDR3 is 15 amino acids long. Germline CDR1 and CDR2: SGHAT and FQNNGV. Full variable domain (missing parts from reference TRBV11-2 and TRBJ1-1): EAGVAQSPRYKIIEKRQSVAFWCNPISGHATLYWYQQILGQGPKLLIQFQNNGVVDDSQLPKDRFSAERLKGVDSTLKIQPAKLEDSAVYLCASSRQGRSNTEAFFGQGTRLTVV.

V gene TRBV28 combines with J gene TRBJ1-1, with no clear D. This CDR3 contains 17 residues. Germline loops: CDR1 MDHEN, CDR2 SYDVKM. Between the trimmed V and J ends, which lost 3 bases and 2 bases, there was a span of 19 bases. The DNA for the CDR3 is TGTGCCAGCAGTTTCTCCCCCTCTGGGTCGGGTAACACTGAAGCTTTCTTT. Amino acid sequence: CASSFSPSGSGNTEAFF.

The genes are TRBV5-1 and TRBJ1-2; TRBD1 is a possible D gene (5 bases). The CDR3 has 15 residues. V dropped 3 bases and J dropped 8 bases, with 20 bases sitting between them. Germline V CDR1 and CDR2: SGHRS, YFSETQ. CDR3 nucleotides: TGCGCCAGCAGCTCCCGTTTTGCCGACAGTGGGGGCTACACCTTC. It encodes CASSSRFADSGGYTF.

Sample share makes this clone medium-sized. The chain has TRBV2 and TRBJ2-7; D not resolved. With 4 bases removed from V and 3 bases from J, the gap between germline ends came to 7 bases. The CDR3 runs to 12 residues. CDR1 and CDR2 from the germline V gene are SNHLY and FYNNEI. CDR3 loop: CASSAVDYEQYF. CDR3 coding DNA: TGTGCCAGCAGTGCGGTCGACTACGAGCAGTACTTC.

V is TRBV7-6 and J is TRBJ1-1; 7 bases line up with TRBD1. CDR3 length: 16 amino acids. Trimming took 1 base from V and 3 from J; bases not matched to a gene: 8. The germline V gene encodes CDR1 SGHVS and CDR2 FNYEAQ. CDR3 sequence reads: CASSLETGTLYTEAFF. The CDR3 coding sequence is TGTGCCAGCAGCTTAGAGACAGGGACCTTGTACACTGAAGCTTTCTTT. Based on the CDR3 plus reference TRBV7-6 and TRBJ1-1, the full variable domain is GAGVSQSPRYKVTKRGQDVALRCDPISGHVSLYWYRQALGQGPEFLTYFNYEAQQDKSGLPNDRFSAERPEGSISTLTIQRTEQRDSAMYRCASSLETGTLYTEAFFGQGTRLTVV.

In its sample, this clone was seen a few times. The chain has TRBV18 and TRBJ1-2, with D unclear. The V gene lost 1 base and the J gene lost 7 bases, with 13 bases spanning the gap. In germline, CDR1 is KGHSH, CDR2 LQKENI. CDR3 length equals 14 residues. As DNA, the CDR3 is TGTGCCAGCTCACCACTACTACCGGGAGCTGGCTACACCTTC. Residues: CASSPLLPGAGYTF.

The DNA of the CDR3 is TGTGCCACCAGCAGAGAAGCAAGCGGGAGCACAGATACGCAGTATTTT. It codes for CATSREASGSTDTQYF. The rearrangement uses TRBV15 and TRBJ2-3, with TRBD2 as a possible D gene (6 bases). CDR3 size: 16 residues. The germline V and J ends were trimmed by 0 bases and 0 bases, with 10 bases remaining between them. CDR1 LNHNV and CDR2 YYDKDF come from the germline V gene (reference sequence).

In its sample, this clone was seen a few times. This rearrangement joins TRBV6-4 to TRBJ2-1, with D possibly TRBD1 on 5 matching bases. Germline V lookup: CDR1 MRHNA, CDR2 SNTAGT. The CDR3 loop spans 14 amino acids. V was cut by 5 bases and J by 6 bases, with 14 bases left in between. The CDR3 protein is CASSSSWQGNEQFF. In DNA form, the CDR3 reads TGTGCCAGCAGTTCGTCGTGGCAGGGCAATGAGCAGTTCTTC.

This chain links TRBV5-4 with TRBJ2-6; TRBD1 might be the D (6 bases). This CDR3 is 16 amino acids long. Trimming took 2 bases from V and 0 from J, leaving 9 bases between them. CDR1 is SGHNT, CDR2 YYREEE, per germline (reference sequence). The CDR3 sequence: CASSLGGFSGANVLTF. CDR3 sequence (DNA): TGTGCCAGCAGCTTAGGGGGATTCTCTGGGGCCAACGTCCTGACTTTC. Combining the CDR3 with reference TRBV5-4 and TRBJ2-6 gives the whole variable domain ETGVTQSPTHLIKTRGQQVTLRCSSQSGHNTVSWYQQALGQGPQFIFQYYREEENGRGNFPPRFSGLQFPNYSSELNVNALELDDSALYLCASSLGGFSGANVLTFGAGSRLTVL.

The rearrangement links TRBV27 to TRBJ2-1; the D gene is possibly TRBD1 (5 bases). The CDR3 runs 16 residues. V dropped 2 bases and J dropped 3 bases, with 14 bases sitting between them. Germline V gene sequence: CDR1 MNHEY, CDR2 SMNVEV (reference sequence). CDR3 in DNA: TGTGCCAGCAGTTTAGGGTTATTAGGGGACTACAATGAGCAGTTCTTC. This sequence encodes CASSLGLLGDYNEQFF.

V is TRBV27 and J is TRBJ2-1; D is perhaps TRBD1 (6 bases). CDR3 length: 15 amino acids. From germline, CDR1 is MNHEY and CDR2 SMNVEV (reference sequence). V lost 8 bases, J lost 2 bases, and 16 bases lay in between. The CDR3 region is CASSLRQVTYNEQFF. As DNA, the CDR3 is TGTGCCAGCTCGCTAAGACAGGTTACCTACAATGAGCAGTTCTTC.

This clone was detected only once. The chain carries TRBV6-5 and TRBJ2-1, with 10 bases fitting TRBD2. The CDR3 contains 16 residues. V gave up 2 bases and J gave up 9 bases; unmatched junction bases: 10. The V gene's germline CDR1 is MNHEY and CDR2 SVGAGI. Here the CDR3 reads CASSYSGRAIASEQFF. CDR3 bases: TGTGCCAGCAGTTACAGCGGGAGGGCCATTGCTAGTGAGCAGTTCTTC.

V usage is TRBV6-1 and J usage is TRBJ2-2; the match to TRBD1 covers 7 bases. Trimming removed 6 bases from V and 8 bases from J; junction bases left unmatched: 12. CDR1 MNHNS and CDR2 SASEGT come from the germline V gene. This CDR3 contains 15 residues. The CDR3 region is CASRVGDRETGELFF. The CDR3 DNA follows: TGTGCCAGCAGGGTCGGAGACAGGGAGACGGGGGAGCTGTTTTTT.

V and J are TRBV15 and TRBJ2-7, with 10 bases that match TRBD2. V dropped 0 bases and J dropped 12; count of bases not matched to a gene: 11. The CDR3 consists of 15 residues. CDR1 LNHNV and CDR2 YYDKDF come from the germline V gene (reference sequence). The CDR3 region has the DNA TGTGCCACCAGCAGAGATGAGGAACTAGCGGGACTTCGGTACTTC. This encodes CATSRDEELAGLRYF.

The chain is built from TRBV6-6 and TRBJ1-1, with 7 bases that match TRBD1. Germline lookup yields CDR1 MNHNY and CDR2 SVGAGI (reference sequence). Trimming took 7 bases from V and 7 from J; bases not matched to a gene: 9. The CDR3 is 13 amino acids. CDR3 bases: TGTGCCAGCACCGGTGACAGGGCTGTTGAAGCTTTCTTT. It is translated as CASTGDRAVEAFF.

The chain couples TRBV9 to TRBJ2-7; D is undetermined. This CDR3 region has 15 residues. Trimming cost V 1 base and J 4 bases, with 15 bases left between them. From germline, CDR1 is SGDLS and CDR2 YYNGEE. CDR3 sequence: CASSVQAGSSYEQYF. The CDR3 DNA reads TGTGCCAGCAGCGTACAGGCAGGATCGTCGTACGAGCAGTACTTC.

This clone was seen only a few times. This sequence joins TRBV4-1 and TRBJ2-3; possibly TRBD2 for D (6 bases). Germline CDR1 MGHRA, CDR2 YSYEKL. V was clipped by 4 bases and J by 0 bases, with 14 bases between them. The CDR3 has 16 amino acids. Written as DNA, the CDR3 is TGCGCCAGCAGCCCAAGGAAACTAGCCAGCACAGATACGCAGTATTTT. This gives the protein CASSPRKLASTDTQYF.

CDR3 sequence: CASSQAPGQGPESANEKLFF. In nucleotides, the CDR3 is TGCGCCAGCAGCCAGGCCCCTGGACAGGGCCCCGAGTCGGCTAATGAAAAACTGTTTTTT. The rearrangement joins TRBV4-3 to TRBJ1-4, with 8 bases fitting TRBD1. This CDR3 is built from 20 residues. Germline lookup yields CDR1 LGHNA and CDR2 YSLEER. V shed 3 bases, J shed 3 bases, and the junction held 18 bases outside the gene matches.

This chain joins TRBV28 and TRBJ1-5; D remains unclear. Germline V gives CDR1 MDHEN, CDR2 SYDVKM. The V gene lost 6 bases and the J gene lost 0 bases, with 12 bases spanning the gap. The CDR3 loop spans 15 amino acids. For the CDR3, the DNA is TGTGCCAGCAGCCCCCCCGAGCATAGCAATCAGCCCCAGCATTTT. Translating gives CASSPPEHSNQPQHF.

The chain has TRBV15 and TRBJ2-1; 7 bases are a match to TRBD2. V trimming: 2 bases; J trimming: 7 bases; junction bases outside the gene matches: 8. Germline V lookup: CDR1 LNHNV, CDR2 YYDKDF (reference sequence). CDR3 length: 15 residues. CDR3 region: CATSRQRLSGNEQFF. The CDR3 DNA is TGTGCCACCAGCAGACAGAGACTTAGCGGGAATGAGCAGTTCTTC.

Written as DNA, the CDR3 is TGTGCCAGCGGGACAGGGAGAACGACTGAAGCTTTCTTT. Residues: CASGTGRTTEAFF. The V call is TRBV27, the J call TRBJ1-1, with 9 bases that match TRBD1. The CDR3 extends over 13 amino acids. Germline assignment: CDR1 MNHEY and CDR2 SMNVEV (reference sequence). The trim removed 8 bases at V and 5 bases at J, leaving 6 bases unmatched.

This chain uses TRBV2 with TRBJ1-4; the match to TRBD1 covers 10 bases. From germline, CDR1 is SNHLY and CDR2 FYNNEI. V trimming: 7 bases; J trimming: 0 bases; junction bases outside the gene matches: 5. The CDR3 has 16 amino acids. In DNA form, the CDR3 reads TGTGCCAGCAATAGGGACAGGGGACCAACTAATGAAAAACTGTTTTTT. It specifies CASNRDRGPTNEKLFF.